The source of this T cell receptor (beta chain) is a study of graft-versus-host responses after intestinal transplantation. Overall study context: Once they had received anti-thymocyte globulin induction, all recipients took tacrolimus and steroids for about 3 years. Findings and limits, study-wide: Marrow from the recipient contained GvH clones, some of which had appeared first in ileum or blood.

CDR1 and CDR2 (germline): SGDLS, YYNGEE. The CDR3 covers 14 residues. The V end was cut by 3 bases, the J end by 1 base, with 8 bases between. Libraries were prepared by immunoSEQ multiplex PCR; TCRdb keeps only in-frame clonotypes and omits some of them. The sample has about 130,000 clones, around 90% seen once. With respect to this clone: Its antigen remains unidentified.

Sequenced material: unstimulated CD4+ T cells sorted from spleen or lymph node cells, taken before intestinal transplant. The clonotype comes from a human donor who received an intestinal transplant. The chain recombines TRBV9 with TRBJ1-5; maybe TRBD1 (5 bases). The CDR3 nucleotides read TGTGCCAGCAGCGAAGGGGACAGCAATCAGCCCCAGCATTTT. Translating gives CASSEGDSNQPQHF.